This TCR beta chain was found in a study of T cell repertoires in cytomegalovirus infection. About the study: From public TCR beta signatures came an indication of both CMV infection and matching HLA type. Findings and limits, study-wide: Based on cumulative public TCR beta family frequency, carriers of CMV plus the relevant HLA were identified.

A single count supports this clonotype. Its cognate antigen is unknown. TCRdb fed the reads into MiXCR, producing one record per CDR3 protein. This table has approximately 550,000 distinct CDR3 sequences, approximately 16% appearing once. V was pared by 2 bases and J by 0 bases, with 13 bases between. The CDR3 has 16 residues. Germline CDR1 reads MDHEN; CDR2 reads SYDVKM. The source of this sequence is a human donor in good health (CMV status not recorded). Some clones in this sample may be carry-over from other donors' samples. V gene TRBV28 combines with J gene TRBJ1-1; D not resolved. The sample was CD8+ T cells from PBMCs. In DNA, the CDR3 is TGTGCCAGCAGTTTACAGGTCAGGAGCTTGAACACTGAAGCTTTCTTT. It codes for CASSLQVRSLNTEAFF.